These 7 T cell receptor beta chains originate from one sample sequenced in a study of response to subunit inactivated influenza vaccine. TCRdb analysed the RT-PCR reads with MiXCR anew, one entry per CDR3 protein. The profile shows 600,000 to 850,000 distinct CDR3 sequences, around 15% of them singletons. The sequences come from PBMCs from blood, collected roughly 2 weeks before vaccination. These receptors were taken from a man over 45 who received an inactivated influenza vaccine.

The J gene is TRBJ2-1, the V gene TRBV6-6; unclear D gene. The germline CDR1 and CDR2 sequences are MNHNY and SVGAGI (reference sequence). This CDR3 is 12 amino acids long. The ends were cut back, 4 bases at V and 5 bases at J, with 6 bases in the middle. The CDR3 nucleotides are TGTGCCAGCAGTTCAGTTAACAATGAGCAGTTCTTC. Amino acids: CASSSVNNEQFF.

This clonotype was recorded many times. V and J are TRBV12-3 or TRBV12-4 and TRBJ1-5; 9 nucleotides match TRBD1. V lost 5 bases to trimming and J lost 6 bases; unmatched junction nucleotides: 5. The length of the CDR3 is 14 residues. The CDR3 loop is CASSPGTGSQPQHF. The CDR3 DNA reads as TGTGCCAGCAGTCCAGGGACAGGGAGTCAGCCCCAGCATTTT.

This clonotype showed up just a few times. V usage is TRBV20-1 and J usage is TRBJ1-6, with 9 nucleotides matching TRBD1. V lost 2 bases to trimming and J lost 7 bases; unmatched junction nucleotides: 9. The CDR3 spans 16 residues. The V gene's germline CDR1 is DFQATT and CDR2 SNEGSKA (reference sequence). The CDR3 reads CSARKGTGWQNSPLHF. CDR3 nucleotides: TGCAGTGCTAGAAAGGGGACAGGGTGGCAAAATTCACCCCTCCACTTT.

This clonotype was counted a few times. CDR3 sequence reads: CASSRGQNEKLFF. Here the CDR3 DNA reads TGTGCCAGCAGCCGGGGACAAAATGAAAAACTGTTTTTT. This chain uses TRBV7-9 with TRBJ1-4; possible D gene TRBD1, 6 bases. The germline V gene encodes CDR1 SEHNR and CDR2 FQNEAQ (reference sequence). The CDR3 contains 13 residues. V was shortened by 5 bases and J by 5 bases, with 9 bases between the two germline ends.

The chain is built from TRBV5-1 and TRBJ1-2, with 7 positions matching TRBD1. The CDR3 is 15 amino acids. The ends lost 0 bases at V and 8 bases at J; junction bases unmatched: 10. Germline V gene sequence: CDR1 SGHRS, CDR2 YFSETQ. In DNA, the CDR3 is TGCGCCAGCAGCTTGGGGGCTACAGGGGTGGAGGGCTACACCTTC. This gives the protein CASSLGATGVEGYTF.

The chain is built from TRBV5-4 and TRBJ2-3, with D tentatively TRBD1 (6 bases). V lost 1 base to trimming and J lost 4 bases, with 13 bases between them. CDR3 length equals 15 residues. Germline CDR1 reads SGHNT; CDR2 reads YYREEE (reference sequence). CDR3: CASSLWGQKSDTQYF. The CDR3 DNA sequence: TGTGCCAGCAGCTTGTGGGGACAAAAGTCAGATACGCAGTATTTT.

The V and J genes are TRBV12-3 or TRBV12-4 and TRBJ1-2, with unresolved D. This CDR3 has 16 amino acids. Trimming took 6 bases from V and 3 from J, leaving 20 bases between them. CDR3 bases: TGTGCCAGCAGCCTCATTAGGGCCGGGCTCTACTATGGCTACACCTTC. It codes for CASSLIRAGLYYGYTF.